The 13 T cell receptor beta chains given below trace back to one sample, sequenced in a study of vaccination effects on CD4 cells after COVID-19 (dated 2022 in TCRdb). The library came from the immunoSEQ multiplex PCR assay. Drawn from immuneACCESS, this table holds only the in-frame rearrangements with V and J called that TCRdb kept. Clones are partly lost; checked studies trace under half to an unresolved V gene and leave the rest unexplained. This sample holds more than 60,000 clones; 74% were observed only once. The top ten clones comprise approximately 2% of the sample. After less than 13 days of culture, CD4+ T cells were isolated with the EasySep CD4+ T cell isolation kit. Two doses of either the BNT162b2 or the mRNA-1273 mRNA SARS-CoV-2 vaccine were administered to participants. Their specific antigens are unknown. The material was CD4+ T cells from PBMCs cultured without peptide, obtained after COVID-19 vaccination. The receptors were sampled from a human donor who received a COVID-19 vaccine.

This clone was counted a few times. The chain links TRBV2 to TRBJ1-1; 7 positions agree with TRBD1. This CDR3 has 13 residues. The trim removed 6 bases at V and 5 bases at J, leaving 6 bases unmatched. The germline gives CDR1 SNHLY, CDR2 FYNNEI. The CDR3 reads CASSRGEQTEAFF. The CDR3 DNA follows: TGTGCCAGCAGCAGGGGGGAACAGACTGAAGCTTTCTTT.

The chain joins TRBV5-8 to TRBJ2-2; 11 nucleotides match TRBD2. V gave up 2 bases and J gave up 5 bases; unmatched junction bases: 5. The CDR3 spans 16 residues. The germline gives CDR1 SGHTS, CDR2 YDEGEE. CDR3 nucleotides: TGTGCCAGCAGCTTTAGCGGGGGGGCGTGGACCGGGGAGCTGTTTTTT. Translation: CASSFSGGAWTGELFF.

The chain is built from TRBV14 and TRBJ1-3, with D maybe TRBD1 (5 bases). V lost 0 bases and J 9 bases, leaving 15 bases between the germline ends. The germline CDR1 and CDR2 sequences are SGHDN and FVKESK. This CDR3 has 15 amino acids. The CDR3 DNA is TGTGCCAGCAGCCAAGATCTTTTGGGGGTTGGCACCATATATTTT. Translation gives CASSQDLLGVGTIYF.

This clone was recorded only once. In DNA form, the CDR3 reads TGCGCCAGCAGCTTGGCCCGTACAGAGAACACTGAAGCTTTCTTT. Translated: CASSLARTENTEAFF. This chain joins TRBV5-1 and TRBJ1-1; D is ambiguous. The germline gives CDR1 SGHRS, CDR2 YFSETQ. Trimming removed 0 bases from V and 1 base from J, with 10 bases in between. The CDR3 loop spans 15 amino acids. Drawing the rest from reference TRBV5-1 and TRBJ1-1, the complete variable domain is KAGVTQTPRYLIKTRGQQVTLSCSPISGHRSVSWYQQTPGQGLQFLFEYFSETQRNKGNFPGRFSGRQFSNSRSEMNVSTLELGDSALYLCASSLARTENTEAFFGQGTRLTVV.

The J gene is TRBJ2-3, the V gene TRBV27; possibly TRBD1 for D (6 bases). Deletions cut 7 bases from V and 2 bases from J, with 13 bases between. The CDR3 has 14 residues. Germline lookup yields CDR1 MNHEY and CDR2 SMNVEV (reference sequence). The CDR3 DNA sequence: TGTGCCAGCACTTCCAGGGGATACACAGATACGCAGTATTTT. This gives the protein CASTSRGYTDTQYF.

As DNA, the CDR3 is TGCAGCGTGTCTAGCATAACGCAGTATTTT. It specifies CSVSSITQYF. V gene TRBV29-1 combines with J gene TRBJ2-3; possibly TRBD2 for D (5 bases). V was shortened by 6 bases and J by 9 bases, with 10 bases between the two germline ends. The CDR3 runs 10 residues. Germline V gene sequence: CDR1 SQVTM, CDR2 ANQGSEA.

This chain joins TRBV7-9 and TRBJ1-4, with D possibly TRBD1 on 5 matching bases. Germline V gene sequence: CDR1 SEHNR, CDR2 FQNEAQ (reference sequence). The CDR3 is made up of 14 amino acids. V lost 3 bases and J 5 bases, leaving 10 bases between the germline ends. The CDR3 loop reads CASSFRDGNEKLFF. The DNA of the CDR3 is TGTGCCAGCAGCTTCCGGGACGGGAATGAAAAACTGTTTTTT.

The table lists this clone with a few counts. J is TRBJ1-2 and V is TRBV27, with D possibly being TRBD1 (5 bases). Germline lookup yields CDR1 MNHEY and CDR2 SMNVEV (reference sequence). The CDR3 spans 14 residues. The germline V and J ends were trimmed by 5 bases and 3 bases, with 13 bases remaining between them. CDR3 DNA sequence: TGTGCCAGCAGTCCTCCGGGACGGCACTATGGCTACACCTTC. Residues: CASSPPGRHYGYTF.

The DNA of the CDR3 is TGCGCCAGCAGCTCCCCTTTCGCAGGGAACACTGAAGCTTTCTTT. Amino acids: CASSSPFAGNTEAFF. The rearrangement uses TRBV5-1 and TRBJ1-1; no reliable D call. Germline CDR1 is SGHRS and CDR2 is YFSETQ. The V gene lost 3 bases and the J gene lost 1 base, with 13 bases spanning the gap. CDR3 length equals 15 residues.

The chain's CDR3 is CASSPTGSTEAFF. The CDR3 DNA is TGCGCCAGCAGCCCCACGGGGTCCACTGAAGCTTTCTTT. The chain links TRBV5-1 to TRBJ1-1; D remains unclear. Germline-derived CDR1 and CDR2 are SGHRS and YFSETQ. V gave up 4 bases and J gave up 4 bases, with 11 bases separating them. This CDR3 spans 13 amino acids.

This sequence joins TRBV14 and TRBJ2-1, with a tentative D call TRBD1 (6 bases). V was shortened by 4 bases and J by 2 bases, with 15 bases between the two germline ends. The CDR3 totals 16 residues. Germline loops: CDR1 SGHDN, CDR2 FVKESK. CDR3 nucleotides: TGTGCCAGCAGCCCCCTACAGGGTCCCCCCTACAATGAGCAGTTCTTC. The encoded protein is CASSPLQGPPYNEQFF.

This clone was detected a few times. This chain joins TRBV5-1 and TRBJ1-1; no clear D. CDR1 is SGHRS, CDR2 YFSETQ, per germline. V dropped 0 bases and J dropped 0 bases, with 15 bases sitting between them. The CDR3 contains 17 residues. CDR3 sequence: CASSLVNPRFMNTEAFF. The CDR3 region has the DNA TGCGCCAGCAGCTTGGTCAATCCGCGGTTCATGAACACTGAAGCTTTCTTT.

CDR3 DNA: TGTGCCAGCAGCTTGATCTCCATAGCGGGGGGAAGCACAGATACGCAGTATTTT. Amino acids: CASSLISIAGGSTDTQYF. V gene TRBV5-8 combines with J gene TRBJ2-3; TRBD2 agrees at 10 bases. The CDR3 extends over 18 amino acids. V was pared by 1 base and J by 0 bases, with 8 bases of the junction left unmatched. Germline V gene sequence: CDR1 SGHTS, CDR2 YDEGEE.